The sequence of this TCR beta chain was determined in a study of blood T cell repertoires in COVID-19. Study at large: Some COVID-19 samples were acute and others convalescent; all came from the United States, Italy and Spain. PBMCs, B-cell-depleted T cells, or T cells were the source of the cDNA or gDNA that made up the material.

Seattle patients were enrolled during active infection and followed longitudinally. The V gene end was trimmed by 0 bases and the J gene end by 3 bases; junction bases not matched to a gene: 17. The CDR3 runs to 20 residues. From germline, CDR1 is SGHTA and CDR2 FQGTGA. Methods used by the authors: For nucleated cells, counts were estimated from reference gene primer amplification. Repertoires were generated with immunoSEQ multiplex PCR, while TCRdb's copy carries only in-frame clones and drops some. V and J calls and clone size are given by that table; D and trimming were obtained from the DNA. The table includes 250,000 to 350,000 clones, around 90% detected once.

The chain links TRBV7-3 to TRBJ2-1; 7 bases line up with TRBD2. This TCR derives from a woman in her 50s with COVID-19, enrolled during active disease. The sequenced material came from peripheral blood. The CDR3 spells CASSLTPAYSLTSDYNEQFF. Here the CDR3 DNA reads TGTGCCAGCAGCTTAACCCCGGCCTACTCCCTAACTAGCGACTACAATGAGCAGTTCTTC.